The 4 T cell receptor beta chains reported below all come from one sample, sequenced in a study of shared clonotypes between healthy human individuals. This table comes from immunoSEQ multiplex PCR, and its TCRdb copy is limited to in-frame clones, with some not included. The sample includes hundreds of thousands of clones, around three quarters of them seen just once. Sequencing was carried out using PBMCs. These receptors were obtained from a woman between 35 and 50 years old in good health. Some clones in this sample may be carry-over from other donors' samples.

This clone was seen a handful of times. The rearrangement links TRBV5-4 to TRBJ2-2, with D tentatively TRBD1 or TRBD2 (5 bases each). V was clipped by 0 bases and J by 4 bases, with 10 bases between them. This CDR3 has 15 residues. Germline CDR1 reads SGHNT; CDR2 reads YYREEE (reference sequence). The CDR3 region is CASSLEGTATGELFF. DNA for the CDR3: TGTGCCAGCAGCTTGGAAGGGACGGCCACCGGGGAGCTGTTTTTT.

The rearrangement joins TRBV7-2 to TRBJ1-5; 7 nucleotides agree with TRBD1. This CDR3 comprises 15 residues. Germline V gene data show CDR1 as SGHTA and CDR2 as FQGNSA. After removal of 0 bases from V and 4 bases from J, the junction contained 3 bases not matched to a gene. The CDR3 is CASSLAGGMNQPQHF. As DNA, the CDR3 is TGTGCCAGCAGCTTAGCAGGGGGCATGAATCAGCCCCAGCATTTT.

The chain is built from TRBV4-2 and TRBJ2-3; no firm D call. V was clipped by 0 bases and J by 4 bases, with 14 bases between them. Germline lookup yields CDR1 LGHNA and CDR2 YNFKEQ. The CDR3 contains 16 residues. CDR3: CASSQDYNVMADTQYF. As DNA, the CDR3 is TGTGCCAGCAGCCAAGATTATAACGTGATGGCAGATACGCAGTATTTT.

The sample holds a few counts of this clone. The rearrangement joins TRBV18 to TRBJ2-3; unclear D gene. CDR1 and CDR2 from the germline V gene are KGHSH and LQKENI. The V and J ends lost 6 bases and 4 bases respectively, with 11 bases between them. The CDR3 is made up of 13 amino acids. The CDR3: CASSRLDSDTQYF. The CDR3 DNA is TGTGCCAGCTCCCGCCTAGATTCAGATACGCAGTATTTT. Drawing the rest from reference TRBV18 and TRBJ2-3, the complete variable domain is NAGVMQNPRHLVRRRGQEARLRCSPMKGHSHVYWYRQLPEEGLKFMVYLQKENIIDESGMPKERFSAEFPKEGPSILRIQQVVRGDSAAYFCASSRLDSDTQYFGPGTRLTVL.